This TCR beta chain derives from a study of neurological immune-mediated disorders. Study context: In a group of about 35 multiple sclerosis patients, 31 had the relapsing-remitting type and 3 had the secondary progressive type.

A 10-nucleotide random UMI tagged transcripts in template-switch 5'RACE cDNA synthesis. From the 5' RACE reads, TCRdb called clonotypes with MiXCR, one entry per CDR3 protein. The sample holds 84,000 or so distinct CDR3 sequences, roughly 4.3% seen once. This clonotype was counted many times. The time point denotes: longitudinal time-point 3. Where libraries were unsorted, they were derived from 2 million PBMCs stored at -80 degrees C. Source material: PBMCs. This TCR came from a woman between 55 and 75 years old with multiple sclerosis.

The CDR3 region has the DNA TGTGCCAGCACCTTGAATGAGCAGTTCTTC. The encoded protein is CASTLNEQFF. The V call is TRBV27, the J call TRBJ2-1; D remains unclear. CDR1 and CDR2 (germline): MNHEY, SMNVEV (reference sequence). V was clipped by 7 bases and J by 7 bases, with 5 bases between them. The CDR3 totals 10 residues.